The T cell receptor beta chain described here comes from a study of T cells after yellow fever vaccination. The wider study: For low cell numbers, libraries were made with SMART-Seq v4 Ultra Low Input.

This clonotype occurred many times. Its specificity is not known. Study results and limitations: Contaminants from the bulk population, in the form of abundant clonotypes, could be found in FACS-sorted repertoires. Once the booster was given, most primary-vaccination clones reappeared, at about 97% for CD4 and roughly 90% for CD8.

For TCR, cDNA came from 5'RACE template switching, which added a universal primer site and UMIs. From the 5' RACE reads, TCRdb called clonotypes with MiXCR, one entry per CDR3 protein. The data contain some 350,000 distinct CDR3 sequences, 6.2% of them singletons. This sequence was found in a man between 25 and 39 years old who received the YFV17D yellow fever vaccine. The sample in question was PBMCs, obtained 5 days after the yellow fever booster vaccination.

CDR3 nucleotides: TGTGCCAGCAGCCATTTCCCCTACGAGCAGTACTTC. This gives the protein CASSHFPYEQYF. This rearrangement joins TRBV14 to TRBJ2-7; D not resolved. Germline V gives CDR1 SGHDN, CDR2 FVKESK. V dropped 3 bases and J dropped 2 bases, with 5 bases sitting between them. The CDR3 has 12 residues.